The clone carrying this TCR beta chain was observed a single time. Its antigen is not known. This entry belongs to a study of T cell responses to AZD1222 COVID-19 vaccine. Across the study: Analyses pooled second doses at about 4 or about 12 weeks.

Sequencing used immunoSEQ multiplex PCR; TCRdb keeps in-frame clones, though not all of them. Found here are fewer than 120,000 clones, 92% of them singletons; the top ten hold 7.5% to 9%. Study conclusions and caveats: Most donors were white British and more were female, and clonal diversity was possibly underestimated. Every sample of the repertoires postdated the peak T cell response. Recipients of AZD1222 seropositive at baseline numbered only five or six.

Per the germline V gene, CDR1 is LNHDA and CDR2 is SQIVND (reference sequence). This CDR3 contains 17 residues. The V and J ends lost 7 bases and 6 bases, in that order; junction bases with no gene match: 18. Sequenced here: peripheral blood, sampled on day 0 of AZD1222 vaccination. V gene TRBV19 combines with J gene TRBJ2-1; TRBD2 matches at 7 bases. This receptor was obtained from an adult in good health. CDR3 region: CASNDFRGGGIGNEQFF. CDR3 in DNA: TGTGCCAGTAACGATTTTAGGGGCGGGGGAATTGGCAATGAGCAGTTCTTC.